This TCR beta chain was documented in a study of shared clonotypes between healthy human individuals. Study context: Donors had three CD4 naive, three CD4 memory, two CD8 naive and one CD8 memory plate apiece.

TCRdb's copy holds only in-frame clones and misses some; the assay was immunoSEQ multiplex PCR. The data show under 2.5 million clones, less than 95% seen once. The CDR3 spans 14 residues. Germline CDR1 is SGHDT and CDR2 is YYEEEE. Deletions cut 2 bases from V and 7 bases from J, with 16 bases between. Donors comprised only Caucasian adults living in Nashville, Tennessee. Naive CD4+ cells were CD45RA-selected; the remaining cells were memory. The clonotype was recovered from a young man in good health. Some clones in this sample may be carry-over from other donors' samples. The sample was naive CD4+ T cells from PBMCs. Specified subset: CD45RA+ positively selected. The chain joins TRBV5-6 to TRBJ2-7; D is possibly TRBD1 or TRBD2 (5 bases each). The chain's CDR3 is CASSLPGRGGEQYF. CDR3 nucleotide sequence: TGTGCCAGCAGCTTACCGGGACGGGGTGGAGAGCAGTACTTC.